This T cell receptor beta chain is from a study of T cell repertoires in cytomegalovirus infection (dated 2019 in TCRdb). Regarding the study in general: Donor HLA type was relevant to the analysis, as public TCR beta signatures indicated carriage of CMV infection together with the matching HLA type. The research as a whole found: In both this cohort and an independent roughly 330-donor cohort, the cumulative frequency of public TCR beta family members distinguished carriers of CMV infection plus the relevant HLA type. The ex vivo response was dominated by HLA-C-restricted CMV-specific TCR beta clonotypes, which also provided the single most frequent clonotype in two of eight donors.

The data were produced on an Illumina HiSeq 1500. TCRdb ran its own pipeline on the public reads, namely fastp trimming at Q25 and MiXCR clone calling, and kept in-frame beta chains. Under each unique CDR3 protein, matching rows form one entry showing the most common genes and DNA. Present in this sample are hundreds of thousands of distinct CDR3 sequences, approximately 9.5% of which were seen just once. The ten largest clones capture approximately 4.5% of the sample. About this clonotype: Its recognized antigen is unknown. A single base separates this from a much larger clone, so it may be a read error. It is likely a read error, because the conserved phenylalanine at the end of the CDR3 is missing.

V sheds 0 bases and J sheds 8 bases, leaving 16 bases between their ends. According to the germline V gene, CDR1 reads LGHNA and CDR2 reads YNFKEQ. Both ends counted, the CDR3 spans 15 residues. Only the CDR3 portion is preserved as DNA: 45 bases, with reading frame beginning at the first base. The receptor was isolated from a human donor in good health (CMV status not recorded). Some clones in this sample may be carry-over from other donors' samples. The sequencing input was PBMCs. The rearranged segments are TRBV4-2 and TRBJ1-2, with a tentative D gene TRBD1 over 5 matching bases. The nucleotide sequence is given as TGTGCCAGCAGCCAAGAGAGCCGGACCGGGACCGGCTACACCTGC. The translation is CASSQESRTGTGYTC.